Only a few counts were recorded for the clone carrying this TCR beta chain. Its antigen is undetermined. Investigators reverse transcribed all isolated RNA, so they sequenced expressed TCRB transcripts. Each sample of naive, central memory or regulatory T cells had, on average, approximately 4 million reads. Profiled with immunoSEQ multiplex PCR; TCRdb holds only in-frame clones, not every one. Of around 400,000 clones listed, roughly 12% are singletons. This sample was included in a study of beta chain features in type 1 diabetes. Whole-study findings and limits: Insertions at VDJ junctions were less frequent in type 1 diabetes patients. These patients also deleted more nucleotides at the same junctions. Any PCR bias toward short templates would affect both groups alike.

Trimming stripped 4 bases from V and 5 bases from J, with 6 bases between. The CDR3 contains 12 residues. The V gene's germline CDR1 is SGHNT and CDR2 YYREEE (reference sequence). On average, the one heparinised blood draw given by each donor was 90 to 150 mL. This sequence originates from a young man in good health. This chain joins TRBV5-4 and TRBJ2-2; D is undetermined. The specimen was naive CD4+ T cells from blood. The CDR3, as DNA: TGTGCCAGCAGCCCCTTGACCGGGGAGCTGTTTTTT. This gives the protein CASSPLTGELFF.